This TCR beta chain comes out of a study of T cells after yellow fever vaccination. This clonotype was seen a few times. From the 5' RACE reads, TCRdb called clonotypes with MiXCR, one entry per CDR3 protein. The sample shows 450,000 to 600,000 distinct CDR3 sequences, 17% of them seen only once. From germline, CDR1 is DFQATT and CDR2 SNEGSKA (reference sequence). With 3 bases removed from V and 1 base from J, the gap between germline ends came to 16 bases. CDR3 length equals 17 residues. The chain has TRBV20-1 and TRBJ1-6, with D possibly TRBD1 on 6 matching bases. The specimen comprised PBMCs, sampled roughly 5 days after the first yellow fever vaccination. This clonotype originated in a man between 18 and 35 years old who received the YFV17D yellow fever vaccine. The CDR3 reads CSARGPPQGSYNSPLHF. The CDR3 bases are TGCAGTGCTAGGGGGCCCCCACAGGGTTCCTATAATTCACCCCTCCACTTT.